This TCR beta chain emerged from a study of T cell responses to AZD1222 COVID-19 vaccine. Study-level findings and limits: Clonal diversity may have been underestimated, and the donors were mostly white British, with more females than males. The breadth and depth of Spike-specific TCRs increased once two AZD1222 doses had been given. Regions 160-218 and 743-854 held dominance among vaccine-associated CD4 TCRs, which spanned spike. None of the repertoires were sampled until the peak T cell response had passed.

Profiling relied on immunoSEQ multiplex PCR, and the TCRdb table lists in-frame clones only, not all of them. The sample lists some 140,000 clones, about 86% occurring once. The V gene's germline CDR1 is SNHLY and CDR2 FYNNEI. The CDR3 consists of 15 residues. V was pared by 5 bases and J by 4 bases, with 17 bases between. As for this clone: Its antigen remains unidentified.

The chain uses TRBV2 and TRBJ1-1; a possible D gene is TRBD1 (5 bases). The clonotype originates from an adult in good health. The sample consisted of peripheral blood, taken on day 0 of MenACWY control vaccination. The CDR3 bases are TGTGCCAGCAGTTCGCTTGGGGGAGTAGGCACTGAAGCTTTCTTT. It codes for CASSSLGGVGTEAFF.